Presented here are 25 T cell receptor beta chains from one specimen sequenced in a study of T cells in Graves' hyperthyroidism and ophthalmopathy (dated by TCRdb to the late 2010s). Libraries were constructed by multiplex PCR. TCRdb names Illumina HiSeq 2000 as the instrument used. The TCR beta CDR3 regions were amplified from the RNA transcripts. The first round of RT-PCR for the TCR CDR3 was performed with the HTBI primer set and the Qiagen OneStep RT-PCR kit. The public reads were run again by TCRdb, first through fastp at Q25 and then through MiXCR, and only productive beta chains were kept. Rows are unified per CDR3 protein, each entry keeping the most common DNA and genes. The sample table records 500,000 to 750,000 distinct CDR3 sequences; 14% of these occur just once. The ten top clones hold less than 9% of the sample. The sequenced material came from blood. All receptors come from a woman younger than 30 with Graves' ophthalmopathy.

This clonotype has more than one count but fewer than ten. A much bigger clone sits one base away, suggesting this may be a read error. The chain uses TRBV28 and TRBJ2-1; D call uncertain. Per germline, CDR1 MDHEN and CDR2 SYDVKM. This CDR3 has 13 residues. The CDR3 coding sequence is TGTGCCAGCACCCTAGGCTCCTACAATGGGCAGTTCTTC. Translating it yields CASTLGSYNGQFF. Based on the CDR3 plus reference TRBV28 and TRBJ2-1, the full variable domain is DVKVTQSSRYLVKRTGEKVFLECVQDMDHENMFWYRQDPGLGLRLIYFSYDVKMKEKGDIPEGYSVSREKKERFSLILESASTNQTSMYLCASTLGSYNGQFFGPGTRLTVL.

This clonotype was found many times. The V call is TRBV28, the J call TRBJ1-2, with TRBD1 matching 7 bases. Germline V gene data show CDR1 as MDHEN and CDR2 as SYDVKM. There are 12 residues in the CDR3. J lost 8 bases, V lost 7 bases, and 7 bases had no gene match. The CDR3 DNA sequence: TGTGCCAGCACCCAACAGGGGAGAGGCTACACCTTC. It codes for CASTQQGRGYTF.

In this sample, this clonotype turned up many times. The CDR3 here is CASRTGSLSGNTIYF. CDR3 bases: TGTGCCAGCAGGACCGGGTCCCTCTCTGGAAACACCATATATTTT. The genes are TRBV12-3 or TRBV12-4 and TRBJ1-3, with D hard to call. CDR3 length: 15 amino acids. Deletions cut 6 bases from V and 0 bases from J, with 12 bases between.

This clonotype was seen a handful of times. No conserved phenylalanine or tryptophan ends this CDR3, so it is likely a read error. The rearrangement joins TRBV5-1 to TRBJ1-1; D not resolved. V shed 0 bases and J shed 2 bases, with 11 bases lying between them. The CDR3 is 15 residues long. Germline lookup yields CDR1 SGHRS and CDR2 YFSETQ. This CDR3 is CASSLVSRPNTEAFL. The CDR3 DNA reads TGCGCCAGCAGCTTGGTATCCAGGCCCAACACTGAAGCTTTCCTT.

This clonotype has just a few counts. V is TRBV19 and J is TRBJ1-1; weak D call: TRBD1 (6 bases). CDR3 size: 15 residues. Trimming stripped 5 bases from V and 2 bases from J, with 15 bases between. Looked up from germline, CDR1 is LNHDA and CDR2 is SQIVND (reference sequence). This CDR3 is CASSSMDRLNTEAFF. In DNA form, the CDR3 reads TGTGCCAGTAGTTCAATGGACAGACTAAACACTGAAGCTTTCTTT.

This clonotype was observed many times. CDR3 sequence reads: CSAPPSVSSYNEQFF. CDR3 bases: TGCAGTGCACCTCCTAGCGTATCCTCCTACAATGAGCAGTTCTTC. The chain links TRBV20-1 to TRBJ2-1; possibly TRBD2 for D (6 bases). Looked up from germline, CDR1 is DFQATT and CDR2 is SNEGSKA (reference sequence). V was shortened by 6 bases and J by 0 bases, with 15 bases between the two germline ends. This CDR3 spans 15 amino acids.

The chain carries TRBV15 and TRBJ2-5; D is unresolved. The V gene lost 1 base and the J gene lost 4 bases, with 7 bases spanning the gap. Germline lookup yields CDR1 LNHNV and CDR2 YYDKDF (reference sequence). The CDR3 has 13 amino acids. CDR3 sequence reads: CATSRAYLETQYF. CDR3 DNA sequence: TGTGCCACCAGCAGAGCCTATCTAGAGACCCAGTACTTC.

This rearrangement joins TRBV4-1 to TRBJ2-7; TRBD1 agrees at 9 bases. The CDR3 runs to 15 residues. Germline CDR1 is MGHRA and CDR2 is YSYEKL. The J segment lost 7 bases and the V segment lost 2 bases, leaving 9 bases of the junction unmatched. The chain's CDR3 is CASSQPPQGAGEQYF. Written as DNA, the CDR3 is TGCGCCAGCAGCCAACCGCCACAGGGGGCGGGTGAGCAGTACTTC.

The V and J genes are TRBV20-1 and TRBJ1-1; no definite D call. From germline, CDR1 is DFQATT and CDR2 SNEGSKA (reference sequence). The V and J ends lost 6 bases and 1 base respectively, with 15 bases between them. This CDR3 contains 14 residues. CDR3 sequence (DNA): TGCAGTGCGCCAAGGTGGGGTGCGAACACTGAAGCTTTCTTT. It translates to CSAPRWGANTEAFF.

This clonotype was detected many times. The V and J genes are TRBV6-2 or TRBV6-3 and TRBJ1-1; D remains unclear. CDR3 size: 13 residues. Looked up from germline, CDR1 is MNHEY and CDR2 is SVGEGT. V shed 6 bases and J shed 0 bases, with 8 bases lying between them. The CDR3 is CASRNSLNTEAFF. CDR3 nucleotides: TGTGCCAGCAGAAACAGTTTGAACACTGAAGCTTTCTTT.

The J gene is TRBJ2-1, the V gene TRBV4-3; no definite D call. In germline, CDR1 is LGHNA, CDR2 YSLEER. The CDR3 spans 16 residues. Trimming removed 0 bases from V and 1 base from J, with 10 bases in between. The CDR3 is CASSQEIYLSYNEQFF. CDR3 nucleotide sequence: TGCGCCAGCAGCCAAGAGATCTACTTATCCTACAATGAGCAGTTCTTC.

This clonotype showed up just a few times. V usage is TRBV5-6 and J usage is TRBJ2-1; TRBD2 matches 15 bases. The germline V gene encodes CDR1 SGHDT and CDR2 YYEEEE. The CDR3 covers 20 residues. The J segment lost 2 bases and the V segment lost 4 bases, leaving 13 bases of the junction unmatched. This CDR3 reads CASSPLPGLAGGGAYNEQFF. The CDR3 nucleotides read TGTGCCAGCAGCCCATTACCGGGACTAGCGGGAGGCGGGGCCTACAATGAGCAGTTCTTC.

At least ten counts were recorded for this clonotype. The rearrangement joins TRBV10-3 to TRBJ2-5, with 10 bases aligning to TRBD1. Losses at the gene ends were 5 bases for V and 5 bases for J; bases not matched to a gene: 11. The CDR3 spans 16 residues. Germline values: CDR1 ENHRY, CDR2 SYGVKD. As DNA, the CDR3 is TGTGCCATCAGTTCGACCTCCGGGACAGGGGTGGAGACCCAGTACTTC. Its protein product is CAISSTSGTGVETQYF.

Concerning this clonotype: A read error may account for a junction end that differs from germline. The chain employs TRBV10-3 and TRBJ1-5; no definite D call. This CDR3 is 16 amino acids long. Looked up from germline, CDR1 is ENHRY and CDR2 is SYGVKD. DNA for the CDR3: TGTGCCATCAGTGAGAGGGCCCAGACTTCTAATCAGTCCCAGCATTTT. Translation gives CAISERAQTSNQSQHF.

This clonotype was seen ten or more times. This chain connects TRBV2 to TRBJ2-2, with D maybe TRBD2 (6 bases). The ends were cut back, 7 bases at V and 1 base at J, with 7 bases in the middle. The germline CDR1 and CDR2 sequences are SNHLY and FYNNEI. This CDR3 is 13 amino acids long. The CDR3 DNA reads as TGTGCCAGCAAGGAGGGGAACACCGGGGAGCTGTTTTTT. It yields the protein CASKEGNTGELFF.

This clonotype was detected ten times or more. The V and J genes are TRBV10-3 and TRBJ2-7; tentatively, D is TRBD1 (6 bases). V was pared by 5 bases and J by 1 base, with 9 bases between. Germline CDR1 and CDR2: ENHRY and SYGVKD. This CDR3 has 13 amino acids. The CDR3 DNA is TGTGCCATCAGTCGACAGGAATCCTACGAGCAGTACTTC. This translates into CAISRQESYEQYF.

The gene calls are TRBV7-9 and TRBJ2-7, with D hard to call. The germline CDR1 and CDR2 sequences are SEHNR and FQNEAQ (reference sequence). The CDR3 is 14 amino acids. The V end lost 6 bases, the J end lost 3 bases, and 15 bases lay between the germline ends. CDR3 sequence reads: CASSNTLLGYEQYF. The CDR3 region has the DNA TGTGCCAGCAGTAATACCTTATTGGGCTACGAGCAGTACTTC.

This clonotype was found many times. This CDR3 is CASSLIGTGGYEQYF. In DNA, the CDR3 is TGTGCCAGCAGCTTGATCGGGACAGGGGGTTACGAGCAGTACTTC. The genes are TRBV11-3 and TRBJ2-7; 11 bases line up with TRBD1. CDR3 size: 15 residues. V shed 3 bases, J shed 4 bases, and the junction held 5 bases outside the gene matches. The germline gives CDR1 SGHNT, CDR2 YENEEA.

This clonotype was recorded many times. The chain has TRBV2 and TRBJ2-7; TRBD2 might be the D (5 bases). CDR1 and CDR2 (germline): SNHLY, FYNNEI. This CDR3 comprises 14 residues. V lost 6 bases, J lost 0 bases, and 12 bases lay in between. CDR3 bases: TGTGCCAGCAGGGAGACTACGAGCTCCTACGAGCAGTACTTC. Its protein is CASRETTSSYEQYF.

This clonotype was seen ten or more times. The gene calls are TRBV28 and TRBJ2-7; D not resolved. Per germline, CDR1 MDHEN and CDR2 SYDVKM. The CDR3 runs to 15 residues. Trimming left V 6 bases short and J 3 bases short, with 18 bases between. This CDR3 reads CASSPMRSALYEQYF. The DNA of the CDR3 is TGTGCCAGCAGCCCTATGAGGAGTGCCCTCTACGAGCAGTACTTC.

This clonotype occurred many times. The rearrangement joins TRBV6-5 to TRBJ1-1, with unresolved D. The CDR3 totals 14 residues. The germline gives CDR1 MNHEY, CDR2 SVGAGI. The germline V and J ends were trimmed by 0 bases and 7 bases, with 12 bases remaining between them. As DNA, the CDR3 is TGTGCCAGCAGTTACTCAATTTACAGAGGTGAAGCTTTCTTT. Amino acid sequence: CASSYSIYRGEAFF.

The sample holds many counts of this clonotype. V usage is TRBV9 and J usage is TRBJ1-4, with TRBD1 identical over 10 bases. CDR3 length: 15 residues. Trimming cost V 4 bases and J 6 bases; bases outside gene matches: 6. The germline V gene encodes CDR1 SGDLS and CDR2 YYNGEE. The CDR3 is CASSPEDRGYEKLFF. The CDR3 nucleotides read TGTGCCAGCAGCCCGGAGGACAGGGGGTATGAAAAACTGTTTTTT.

The gene calls are TRBV18 and TRBJ1-1, with D possibly matching TRBD1 (5 bases). Trimming cost V 3 bases and J 7 bases, with 12 bases left between them. Germline CDR1 is KGHSH and CDR2 is LQKENI. This CDR3 has 13 residues. The CDR3 sequence is CASSPEQALEAFF. DNA of the CDR3: TGTGCCAGCTCACCCGAACAGGCCCTTGAAGCTTTCTTT.

This clonotype was observed many times. The J gene is TRBJ1-3, the V gene TRBV20-1; a weak D match, TRBD1 (6 bases). The length of the CDR3 is 14 residues. V lost 6 bases and J 0 bases, leaving 12 bases between the germline ends. The germline V gene has CDR1 DFQATT and CDR2 SNEGSKA (reference sequence). The CDR3 is CSAPQGNSGNTIYF. CDR3 nucleotide sequence: TGCAGTGCACCCCAGGGGAACTCTGGAAACACCATATATTTT.

This clonotype has a count of ten or more. The rearrangement uses TRBV28 and TRBJ1-6; 7 bases are shared with TRBD1. The CDR3 extends over 15 amino acids. The junction had 8 bases not matched to a gene; V was cut back by 5 bases and J by 7 bases. Germline lookup yields CDR1 MDHEN and CDR2 SYDVKM. The CDR3 bases are TGTGCCAGCAGTAAAACCGGGACAGCAAATTCACCCCTCCACTTT. Protein product: CASSKTGTANSPLHF. The full variable domain, in which reference TRBV28 and TRBJ1-6 provide the parts outside the CDR3, is DVKVTQSSRYLVKRTGEKVFLECVQDMDHENMFWYRQDPGLGLRLIYFSYDVKMKEKGDIPEGYSVSREKKERFSLILESASTNQTSMYLCASSKTGTANSPLHFGNGTRLTVT.